Following are 26 T cell receptor beta chains from one sample sequenced in a study of blood T cell repertoires in COVID-19. Some clones are missing from TCRdb's copy, which holds only in-frame ones; the method was immunoSEQ multiplex PCR. The data hold 200,000 to 300,000 clones, with roughly four fifths observed a single time. The sequencing sample was made of PBMCs or T cells enriched from blood (not recorded which). The receptors were gathered from a woman aged 40 to 49 who had been exposed to COVID-19.

This clone appeared once. The gene calls are TRBV2 and TRBJ1-1, with 7 positions matching TRBD1. In germline, CDR1 is SNHLY, CDR2 FYNNEI. V lost 7 bases, J lost 5 bases, and 10 bases stayed unmatched. The CDR3 sequence is 14 residues long. The CDR3 region has the DNA TGTGCCAGCAAGGTCCAGGGGGTTGGTACTGAAGCTTTCTTT. Amino acid sequence: CASKVQGVGTEAFF.

The chain employs TRBV19 and TRBJ1-4, with TRBD1 as a possible D gene (5 bases). Germline CDR1 LNHDA, CDR2 SQIVND (reference sequence). The V and J ends lost 3 bases and 5 bases respectively, with 13 bases between them. The CDR3 is 15 residues long. CDR3 loop: CASSIPQGGNEKLFF. In DNA, the CDR3 is TGTGCCAGTAGTATTCCCCAGGGAGGGAATGAAAAACTGTTTTTT.

This chain links TRBV5-1 with TRBJ2-3, with TRBD2 matching over 10 bases. This CDR3 region has 17 residues. Trimming at V came to 6 bases and at J to 4 bases, leaving 14 bases not matched to a gene. From germline, CDR1 is SGHRS and CDR2 YFSETQ. CDR3 in amino acids: CASTINPSGGAADTQYF. The CDR3 bases are TGCGCCAGCACCATAAACCCGAGCGGGGGGGCCGCAGATACGCAGTATTTT.

The J gene is TRBJ1-6, the V gene TRBV19, with 8 nucleotides matching TRBD1. Germline V gene sequence: CDR1 LNHDA, CDR2 SQIVND (reference sequence). This CDR3 is 16 amino acids long. V dropped 3 bases and J dropped 8; count of bases not matched to a gene: 9. CDR3 region: CASSIQSGTGYSPLHF. DNA of the CDR3: TGTGCCAGTAGTATCCAGTCCGGGACAGGATATTCACCCCTCCACTTT.

V gene TRBV29-1 combines with J gene TRBJ1-2; 7 nucleotides align to TRBD1. J was trimmed by 3 bases and V by 5 bases; bases with no gene match: 6. This CDR3 comprises 13 residues. Germline loops: CDR1 SQVTM, CDR2 ANQGSEA. The CDR3 DNA follows: TGCAGCGTTCTAGGGGGCGATGACTATGGCTACACCTTC. Amino acid sequence: CSVLGGDDYGYTF.

The rearrangement links TRBV9 to TRBJ1-5; D is perhaps TRBD1 (6 bases). Trimming took 2 bases from V and 5 from J, leaving 11 bases between them. Germline lookup yields CDR1 SGDLS and CDR2 YYNGEE. CDR3 length: 14 amino acids. CDR3 sequence: CASSVSGAYQPQHF. CDR3 DNA sequence: TGTGCCAGCAGCGTTTCAGGGGCTTATCAGCCCCAGCATTTT.

The chain couples TRBV29-1 to TRBJ2-7; 8 positions match TRBD1. This CDR3 contains 13 residues. Germline CDR1 SQVTM, CDR2 ANQGSEA. V lost 6 bases, J lost 3 bases, and 7 bases stayed unmatched. CDR3: CSVETGDVYEQYF. The CDR3 DNA follows: TGCAGCGTGGAGACAGGGGACGTCTACGAGCAGTACTTC.

The chain carries TRBV10-3 and TRBJ1-1; no clear D gene. This CDR3 region has 11 residues. Trimming stripped 11 bases from V and 1 base from J, with 8 bases between. In germline, CDR1 is ENHRY, CDR2 SYGVKD. The CDR3 region has the DNA TGTGCCTCCGGGGAGAACACTGAAGCTTTCTTT. Translating it yields CASGENTEAFF.

This clone was recorded a few times. CDR3 region: CASSPRPQAGAGELFF. CDR3 in DNA: TGTGCCAGCAGCCCCCGCCCCCAGGCGGGGGCCGGGGAGCTGTTTTTT. The V gene is TRBV5-5, the J gene TRBJ2-2, with 7 bases aligning to TRBD2. The CDR3 runs 16 residues. Germline CDR1 and CDR2: SGHKS and YYEKEE (reference sequence). After removal of 4 bases from V and 6 bases from J, the junction contained 12 bases not matched to a gene.

This chain uses TRBV27 with TRBJ1-5; 8 nucleotides agree with TRBD1. Germline V gives CDR1 MNHEY, CDR2 SMNVEV (reference sequence). The CDR3 has 14 amino acids. V was pared by 6 bases and J by 6 bases, with 7 bases of the junction left unmatched. For the CDR3, the DNA is TGTGCCAGCAGCGGACAGGGACCCCGTCAGCCCCAGCATTTT. It translates to CASSGQGPRQPQHF.

The CDR3 coding sequence is TGTGCCTGGGGGAGGACAGGGAGCAACTATGGCTACACCTTC. It specifies CAWGRTGSNYGYTF. V gene TRBV30 combines with J gene TRBJ1-2, with TRBD1 matching 8 bases. This CDR3 spans 14 amino acids. The V segment lost 5 bases and the J segment 2 bases; nucleotides outside the gene matches: 7. CDR1 GTSNPN and CDR2 SVGIG come from the germline V gene (reference sequence).

This CDR3 reads CARGTDTGELFF. The CDR3 DNA follows: TGTGCCAGAGGGACAGACACCGGGGAGCTGTTTTTT. V and J are TRBV2 and TRBJ2-2; TRBD1 matches 7 bases. V trimming: 9 bases; J trimming: 3 bases; junction bases outside the gene matches: 1. Germline V gene data show CDR1 as SNHLY and CDR2 as FYNNEI. The CDR3 totals 12 residues.

The V gene is TRBV18, the J gene TRBJ1-2, with D uncertain. Germline CDR1 KGHSH, CDR2 LQKENI. The CDR3 sequence is 14 residues long. The V and J ends lost 3 bases and 3 bases respectively, with 11 bases between them. CDR3 residues: CASSPSQVDYGYTF. CDR3 coding DNA: TGTGCCAGCTCACCCTCACAAGTCGACTATGGCTACACCTTC.

V usage is TRBV6-1 and J usage is TRBJ1-2, with D perhaps matching TRBD1 (6 bases). The CDR3 extends over 15 amino acids. Per germline, CDR1 MNHNS and CDR2 SASEGT. The ends were cut back, 1 base at V and 4 bases at J, with 13 bases in the middle. The CDR3 loop is CASSEGSGVSYGYTF. CDR3 DNA sequence: TGTGCCAGCAGTGAAGGGTCAGGGGTTAGCTATGGCTACACCTTC.

This CDR3 is CASRGWGPTDTQYF. In nucleotides, the CDR3 is TGTGCCAGCAGGGGGTGGGGGCCCACAGATACGCAGTATTTT. The J gene is TRBJ2-3, the V gene TRBV2; D might be TRBD1 (6 bases). V was shortened by 6 bases and J by 2 bases, with 12 bases between the two germline ends. The CDR3 runs 14 residues. The germline V gene encodes CDR1 SNHLY and CDR2 FYNNEI.

This clone came up a few times. The chain joins TRBV6-6 to TRBJ1-2; TRBD1 aligns across 9 bases. Germline V lookup: CDR1 MNHNY, CDR2 SVGAGI (reference sequence). This CDR3 is built from 15 residues. The V and J ends lost 6 bases and 4 bases, in that order; junction bases with no gene match: 9. The CDR3: CASRTGGDPVYGYTF. The DNA for the CDR3 is TGTGCCAGCAGGACAGGGGGAGACCCAGTCTATGGCTACACCTTC.

V usage is TRBV7-2 and J usage is TRBJ1-2; TRBD1 agrees at 9 bases. With V trimmed by 3 bases and J by 8 bases, 7 bases remained unmatched. The CDR3 totals 14 residues. Germline CDR1 is SGHTA and CDR2 is FQGNSA. Here the CDR3 DNA reads TGTGCCAGCAGCTTGTACGGGACAGGGAACGGCTACACCTTC. This gives the protein CASSLYGTGNGYTF. The whole variable domain, filled in from reference TRBV7-2 and TRBJ1-2, reads GAGVSQSPSNKVTEKGKDVELRCDPISGHTALYWYRQSLGQGLEFLIYFQGNSAPDKSGLPSDRFSAERTGGSVSTLTIQRTQQEDSAVYLCASSLYGTGNGYTFGSGTRLTVV.

This clone was seen only once. The gene calls are TRBV3-1 (or the pseudogene TRBV3-2) and TRBJ2-7; no definite D call. The germline V and J ends were trimmed by 0 bases and 2 bases, with 11 bases remaining between them. The CDR3 spans 15 residues. Germline values: CDR1 LGHDT, CDR2 YNNKEL (reference sequence). CDR3 sequence reads: CASSQDMAIPYEQYF. The CDR3 bases are TGTGCCAGCAGCCAAGATATGGCCATCCCCTACGAGCAGTACTTC.

The chain has TRBV28 and TRBJ1-5; D remains unclear. The CDR3 spans 12 residues. Germline V gene sequence: CDR1 MDHEN, CDR2 SYDVKM. The germline V and J ends were trimmed by 6 bases and 7 bases, with 10 bases remaining between them. The CDR3 nucleotides are TGTGCCAGCAGACCCTCAGAACAGCCCCAGCATTTT. Amino acids: CASRPSEQPQHF. Full variable domain (outside the CDR3, taken from reference TRBV28 and TRBJ1-5): DVKVTQSSRYLVKRTGEKVFLECVQDMDHENMFWYRQDPGLGLRLIYFSYDVKMKEKGDIPEGYSVSREKKERFSLILESASTNQTSMYLCASRPSEQPQHFGDGTRLSIL.

The chain is built from TRBV3-1 (or the pseudogene TRBV3-2) and TRBJ1-2; no clear D gene. The CDR3 spans 14 residues. V shed 2 bases and J shed 5 bases, with 12 bases lying between them. CDR1 and CDR2 from the germline V gene are LGHDT and YNNKEL (reference sequence). CDR3: CASSQIGGNYGYTF. The DNA for the CDR3 is TGTGCCAGCAGCCAAATTGGCGGTAATTATGGCTACACCTTC.

The J gene is TRBJ1-1, the V gene TRBV6-5, with TRBD1 identical over 7 bases. There are 15 residues in the CDR3. With V trimmed by 1 base and J by 1 base, 3 bases remained unmatched. Per the germline V gene, CDR1 is MNHEY and CDR2 is SVGAGI. The CDR3 protein is CASSYWKGANTEAFF. CDR3 nucleotides: TGTGCCAGCAGTTACTGGAAGGGGGCGAACACTGAAGCTTTCTTT.

This clone turned up a few times. The V call is TRBV2, the J call TRBJ2-2; the match to TRBD1 covers 7 bases. The CDR3 is made up of 14 amino acids. Trimming cost V 6 bases and J 6 bases; bases outside gene matches: 7. In germline, CDR1 is SNHLY, CDR2 FYNNEI. The chain's CDR3 is CASRETGFPGELFF. For the CDR3, the DNA is TGTGCCAGCAGAGAGACAGGGTTCCCCGGGGAGCTGTTTTTT.

The chain recombines TRBV10-3 with TRBJ1-1, with 8 bases aligning to TRBD1. The CDR3 covers 16 residues. Trimming cost V 0 bases and J 1 base; bases outside gene matches: 4. Germline-derived CDR1 and CDR2 are ENHRY and SYGVKD. The CDR3 DNA reads as TGTGCCATCAGTGAGTCGAGACAGGGGACGAACACTGAAGCTTTCTTT. Its translation is CAISESRQGTNTEAFF.

The V and J genes are TRBV6-2 or TRBV6-3 and TRBJ2-7; possible D gene TRBD1, 5 bases. CDR1 and CDR2 from the germline V gene are MNHEY and SVGEGT. Trimming stripped 2 bases from V and 3 bases from J, with 11 bases between. The CDR3 runs to 14 residues. The CDR3 DNA is TGTGCCAGCAGTTACGGGGCAGGCCTCTACGAGCAGTACTTC. This encodes CASSYGAGLYEQYF.

This rearrangement joins TRBV15 to TRBJ1-4; D is unresolved. Germline V gene sequence: CDR1 LNHNV, CDR2 YYDKDF (reference sequence). The CDR3 spans 14 residues. Between the trimmed V and J ends, which lost 3 bases and 7 bases, there was a span of 12 bases. Written as DNA, the CDR3 is TGTGCCACCAGCAGTCTACGGGAAGGTGAAAAACTGTTTTTT. Encoded protein: CATSSLREGEKLFF.

This chain links TRBV5-1 with TRBJ1-3, with 10 bases lining up with TRBD1. The CDR3 has 16 amino acids. Germline CDR1 is SGHRS and CDR2 is YFSETQ. The J segment lost 2 bases and the V segment lost 4 bases, leaving 6 bases of the junction unmatched. DNA for the CDR3: TGCGCCAGCAGCGAGACAGGGGGCAGGGCTGGAAACACCATATATTTT. Protein product: CASSETGGRAGNTIYF.